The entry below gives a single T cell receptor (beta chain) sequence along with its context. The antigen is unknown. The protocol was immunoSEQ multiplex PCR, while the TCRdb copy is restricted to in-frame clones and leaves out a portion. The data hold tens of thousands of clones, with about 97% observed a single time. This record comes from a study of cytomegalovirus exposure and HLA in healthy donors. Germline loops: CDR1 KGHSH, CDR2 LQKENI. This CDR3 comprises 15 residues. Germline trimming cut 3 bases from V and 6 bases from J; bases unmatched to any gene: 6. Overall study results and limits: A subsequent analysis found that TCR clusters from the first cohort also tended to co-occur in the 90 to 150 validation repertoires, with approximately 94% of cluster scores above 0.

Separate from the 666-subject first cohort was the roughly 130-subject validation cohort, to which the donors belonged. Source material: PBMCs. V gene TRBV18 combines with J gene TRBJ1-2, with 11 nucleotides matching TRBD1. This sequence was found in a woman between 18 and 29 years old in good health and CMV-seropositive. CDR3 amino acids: CASSPRDRGMDGYTF. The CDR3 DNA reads TGTGCCAGCTCACCCAGGGACAGGGGGATGGATGGCTACACCTTC.